These 2 T cell receptor beta chains were sequenced from one sample in a study of T-cell reconstitution after alpha-beta-depleted transplantation in children. Unique molecular identifiers were incorporated during preparation of the TCRbeta library. Each CDR3 protein is one row after TCRdb ran MiXCR on the PCR reads. The sample lists hundreds of thousands of distinct CDR3 sequences, about 24% occurring once. The sample in question was PBMCs, mostly from graft donor cells, obtained 360 days after TCRalphabeta/CD19-depleted stem cell transplant. The receptor source for this set is a female patient aged 2-15 years who had a stem cell transplant for congenital amegakaryocytic thrombocytopenia, so the T cells may come from the graft donor.

This clonotype was detected many times. The V and J genes are TRBV2 and TRBJ2-1, with 10 nucleotides matching TRBD2. The CDR3 contains 15 residues. Trimming at V came to 6 bases and at J to 4 bases, leaving 6 bases not matched to a gene. The V gene's germline CDR1 is SNHLY and CDR2 FYNNEI. CDR3 amino acids: CASRKREGPYNEQFF. The CDR3 region has the DNA TGTGCCAGCAGAAAGCGGGAGGGCCCGTACAATGAGCAGTTCTTC.

The chain links TRBV10-3 to TRBJ2-2; tentatively, D is TRBD2 (6 bases). This CDR3 has 16 amino acids. Germline-derived CDR1 and CDR2 are ENHRY and SYGVKD. V gave up 2 bases and J gave up 0 bases, with 10 bases separating them. This CDR3 is CAISEAGFANTGELFF. Here the CDR3 DNA reads TGTGCCATCAGTGAGGCGGGATTCGCGAACACCGGGGAGCTGTTTTTT.